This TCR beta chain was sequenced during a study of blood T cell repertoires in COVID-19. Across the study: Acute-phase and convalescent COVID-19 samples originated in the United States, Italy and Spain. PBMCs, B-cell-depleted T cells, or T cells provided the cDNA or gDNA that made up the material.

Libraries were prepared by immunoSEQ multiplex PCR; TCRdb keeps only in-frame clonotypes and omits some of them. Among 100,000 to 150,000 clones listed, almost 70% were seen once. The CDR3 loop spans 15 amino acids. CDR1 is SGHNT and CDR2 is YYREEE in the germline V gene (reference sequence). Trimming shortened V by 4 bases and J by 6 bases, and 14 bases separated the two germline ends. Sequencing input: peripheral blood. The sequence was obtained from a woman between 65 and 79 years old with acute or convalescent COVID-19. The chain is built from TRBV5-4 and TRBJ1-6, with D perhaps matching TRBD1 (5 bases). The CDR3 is CASSLNQGLNSPLHF. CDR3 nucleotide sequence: TGTGCCAGCAGCCTTAATCAGGGACTTAATTCACCCCTCCACTTT.